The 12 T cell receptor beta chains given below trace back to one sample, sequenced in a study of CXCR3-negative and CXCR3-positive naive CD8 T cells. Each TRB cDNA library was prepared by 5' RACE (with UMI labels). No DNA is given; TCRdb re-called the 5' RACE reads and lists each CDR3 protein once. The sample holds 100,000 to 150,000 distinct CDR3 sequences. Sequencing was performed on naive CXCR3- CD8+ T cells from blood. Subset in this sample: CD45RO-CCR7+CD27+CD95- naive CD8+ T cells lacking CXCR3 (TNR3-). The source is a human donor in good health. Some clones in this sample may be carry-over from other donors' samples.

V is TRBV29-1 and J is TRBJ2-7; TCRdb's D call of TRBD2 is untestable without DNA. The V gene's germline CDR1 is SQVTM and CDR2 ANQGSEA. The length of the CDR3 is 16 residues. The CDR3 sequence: CSVEDSTSSYSYEQYF.

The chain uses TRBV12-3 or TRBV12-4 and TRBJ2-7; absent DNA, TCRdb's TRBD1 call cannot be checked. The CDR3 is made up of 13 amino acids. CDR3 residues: CASSSPENYEQYF.

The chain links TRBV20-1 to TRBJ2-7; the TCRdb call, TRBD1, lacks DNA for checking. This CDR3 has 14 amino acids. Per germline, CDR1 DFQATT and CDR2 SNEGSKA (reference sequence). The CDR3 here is CSARLGALRNEQYF.

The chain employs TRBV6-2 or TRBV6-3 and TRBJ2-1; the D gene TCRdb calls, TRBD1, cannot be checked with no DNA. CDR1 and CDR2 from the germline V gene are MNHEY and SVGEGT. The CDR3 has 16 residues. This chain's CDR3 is CASSFGLDRVLDEQFF.

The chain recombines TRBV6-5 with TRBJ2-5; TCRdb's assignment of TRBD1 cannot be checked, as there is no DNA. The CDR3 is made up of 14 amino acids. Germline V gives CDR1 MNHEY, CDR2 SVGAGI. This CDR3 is CASSSPGPPGAQYF.

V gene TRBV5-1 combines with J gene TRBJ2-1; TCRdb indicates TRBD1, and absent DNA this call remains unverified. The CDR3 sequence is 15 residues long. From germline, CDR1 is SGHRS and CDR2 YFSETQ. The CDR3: CASSWTGGPGDEQFF.

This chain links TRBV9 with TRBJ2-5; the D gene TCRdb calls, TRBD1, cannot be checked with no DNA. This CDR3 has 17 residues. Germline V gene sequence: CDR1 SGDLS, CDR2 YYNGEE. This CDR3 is CASSVDGRGMVQETQYF.

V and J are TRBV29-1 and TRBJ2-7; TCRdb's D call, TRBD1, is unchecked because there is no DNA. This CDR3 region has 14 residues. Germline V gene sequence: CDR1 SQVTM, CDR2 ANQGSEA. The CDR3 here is CSVVIGTGDYEQYF.

The CDR3 protein is CASSQDNYEQYF. The rearrangement joins TRBV3-1 to TRBJ2-7. Germline CDR1 LGHDT, CDR2 YNNKEL (reference sequence). This CDR3 comprises 12 residues.

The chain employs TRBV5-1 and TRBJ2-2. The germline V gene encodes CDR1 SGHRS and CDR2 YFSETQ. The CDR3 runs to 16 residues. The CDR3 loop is CASSPYATGNTGELFF.

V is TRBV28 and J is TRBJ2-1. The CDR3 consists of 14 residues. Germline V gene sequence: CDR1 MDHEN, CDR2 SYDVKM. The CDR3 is CASTGWQEHNEQFF.

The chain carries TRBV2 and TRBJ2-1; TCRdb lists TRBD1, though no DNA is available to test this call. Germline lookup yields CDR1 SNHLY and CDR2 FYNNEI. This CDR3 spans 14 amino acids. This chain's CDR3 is CDSSSGTGWNEQFF.